What follows are 2 T cell receptor beta chains derived from one specimen sequenced in a study of T cell clonality in common variable immunodeficiency (dated by TCRdb to the mid-2010s). Library construction relied on the immunoSEQ multiplex PCR assay. This is the immuneACCESS table as TCRdb keeps it, with only in-frame sequences that have V and J called. A part of the clones is gone; compared with another copy, unresolved V genes explain less than half, and the rest is unexplained. This sample holds approximately 30,000 clones in total, without any singletons. Jointly, the top ten make up about 4.5% of the sample. Material for sequencing was peripheral blood mononuclear cells. These receptors were taken from a person aged 18 to 75 in good health.

At least ten counts were recorded for this clone. Read data end 3 residues before the CDR3 end; the end is taken from the germline J gene. The genes are TRBV14 and TRBJ2-1; TRBD2 agrees at 7 bases. Looked up from germline, CDR1 is SGHDN and CDR2 is FVKESK. Losses at the gene ends were 2 bases for V and 4 bases for J; bases not matched to a gene: 2. The CDR3 runs to 14 residues. The sequenced CDR3 bases are TGTGCCAGCAGCCAATGGGGGGGATACAATGAG. This encodes CASSQWGGYNE. The full CDR3 sequence reads CASSQWGGYNEQFF.

This clone was seen only a few times. The read falls 3 residues short of the CDR3 end, and the missing part is taken from the germline J gene. This chain joins TRBV18 and TRBJ1-1; D possibly corresponds to TRBD1 (6 bases). V was cut by 4 bases and J by 4 bases, with 13 bases left in between. CDR3 length equals 14 residues. The V gene's germline CDR1 is KGHSH and CDR2 LQKENI. The CDR3 bases that were read are TGTGCCAGCTCACTTCAGGGGTATGGCACTGAA. Its protein is CASSLQGYGTE. The CDR3 reads in full as CASSLQGYGTEAFF.